Included here is one T cell receptor (beta chain) sequence, with context. The antigen remains undetermined. A read error may account for a junction end that differs from germline. Genomic DNA, serving as template, underwent TCR beta VDJ and CDR3 profiling. TCRdb redid the calling of the reads with MiXCR, one entry per CDR3 protein. Seen here are hundreds of thousands of distinct CDR3 sequences, around 68% observed once, and the top ten hold under 4.5%. The data derive from a study of CD8+CD57+ T cells in acquired aplastic anemia. For the study at large: CD4+ and CD8+ cells, once sorted, gave DNA averaging approximately 3 ug. CD4+ cell libraries from healthy donors averaged about 10.8 million reads.

Broader study findings: Between patients and controls, some 31 CD8+ CDR3 sequences were found in common. Statistical testing detected no significant gap in CD8+ Simpson's diversity between patients and controls.

Sample: sorted CD4+, CD8+, or CD8+CD57+ T cells (not recorded which) from PBMCs. The clonotype comes from a human donor in good health, serving as a control.

The CDR3 nucleotides read TGCGCCAGCAGCCGTGATCAGAGCGAGAAAGAGCCGCAGCATTTT. The encoded protein is CASSRDQSEKEPQHF. The chain links TRBV15 to TRBJ2-3; no reliable D call. The assigned J gene may be wrong: the sequence end matches TRBJ1-5 better. This CDR3 has 15 residues. Germline CDR1 LNHNV, CDR2 YYDKDF (reference sequence).